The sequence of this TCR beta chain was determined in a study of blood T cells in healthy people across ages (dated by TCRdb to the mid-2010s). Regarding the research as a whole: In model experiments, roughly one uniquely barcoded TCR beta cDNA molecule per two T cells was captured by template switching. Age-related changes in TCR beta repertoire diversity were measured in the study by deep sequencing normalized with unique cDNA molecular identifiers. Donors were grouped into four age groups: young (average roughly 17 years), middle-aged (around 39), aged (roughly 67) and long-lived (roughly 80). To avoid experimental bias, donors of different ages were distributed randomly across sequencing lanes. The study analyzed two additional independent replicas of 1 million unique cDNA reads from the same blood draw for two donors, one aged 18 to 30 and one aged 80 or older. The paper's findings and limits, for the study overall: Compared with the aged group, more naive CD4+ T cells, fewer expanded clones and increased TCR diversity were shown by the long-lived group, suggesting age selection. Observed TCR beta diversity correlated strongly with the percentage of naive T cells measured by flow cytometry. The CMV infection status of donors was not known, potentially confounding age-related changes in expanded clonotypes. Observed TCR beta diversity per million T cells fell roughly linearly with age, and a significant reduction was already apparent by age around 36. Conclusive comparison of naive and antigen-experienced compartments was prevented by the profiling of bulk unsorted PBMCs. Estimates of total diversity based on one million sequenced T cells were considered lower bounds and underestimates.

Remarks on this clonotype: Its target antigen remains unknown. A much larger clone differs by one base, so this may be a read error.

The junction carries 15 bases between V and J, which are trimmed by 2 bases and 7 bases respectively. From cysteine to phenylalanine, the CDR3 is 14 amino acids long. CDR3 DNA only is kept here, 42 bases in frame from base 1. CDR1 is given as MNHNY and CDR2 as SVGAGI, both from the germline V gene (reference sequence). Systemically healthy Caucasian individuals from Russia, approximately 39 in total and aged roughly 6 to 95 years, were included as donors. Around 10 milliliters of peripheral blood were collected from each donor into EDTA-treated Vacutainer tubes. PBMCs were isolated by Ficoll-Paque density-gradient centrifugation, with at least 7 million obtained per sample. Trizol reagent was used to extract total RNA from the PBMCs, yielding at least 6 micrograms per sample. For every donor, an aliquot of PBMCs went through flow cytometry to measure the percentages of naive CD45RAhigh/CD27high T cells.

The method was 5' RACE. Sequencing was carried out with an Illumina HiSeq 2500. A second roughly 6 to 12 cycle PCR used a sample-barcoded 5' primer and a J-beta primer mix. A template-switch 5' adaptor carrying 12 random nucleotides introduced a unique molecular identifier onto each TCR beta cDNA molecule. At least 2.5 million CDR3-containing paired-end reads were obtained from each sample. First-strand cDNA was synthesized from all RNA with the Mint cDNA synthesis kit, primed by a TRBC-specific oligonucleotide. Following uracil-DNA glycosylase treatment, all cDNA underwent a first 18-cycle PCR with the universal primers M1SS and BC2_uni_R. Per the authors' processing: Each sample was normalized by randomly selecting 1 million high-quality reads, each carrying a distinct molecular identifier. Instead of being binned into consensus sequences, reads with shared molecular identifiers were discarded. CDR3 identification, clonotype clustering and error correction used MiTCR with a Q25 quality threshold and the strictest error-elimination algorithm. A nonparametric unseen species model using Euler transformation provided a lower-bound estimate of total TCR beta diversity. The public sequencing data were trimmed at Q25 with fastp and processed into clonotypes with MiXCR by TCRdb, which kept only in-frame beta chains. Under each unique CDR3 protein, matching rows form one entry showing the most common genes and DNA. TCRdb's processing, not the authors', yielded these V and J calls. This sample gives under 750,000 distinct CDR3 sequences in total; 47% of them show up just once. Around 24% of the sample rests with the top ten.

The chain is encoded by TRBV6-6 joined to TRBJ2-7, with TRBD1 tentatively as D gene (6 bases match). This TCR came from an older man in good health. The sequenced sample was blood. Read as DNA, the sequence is TGTGCCAGCAGTTACAGGGGGTATAACAATGAGCAGTACTTC. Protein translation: CASSYRGYNNEQYF.